This TCR beta chain derives from a study of T cells in Graves' hyperthyroidism and ophthalmopathy. The TCR beta CDR3 regions underwent amplification using RNA transcripts as the source. TCR CDR3 underwent first-round RT-PCR with the HTBI primer set. TCRdb fed the multiplex PCR reads into MiXCR, producing one record per CDR3 protein. The profile shows approximately 400,000 distinct CDR3 sequences, around 25% of them singletons. V trimming: 4 bases; J trimming: 1 base; junction bases outside the gene matches: 10. CDR1 is MGHDK, CDR2 SYGVNS, per germline. The CDR3 length is 17 residues. This clonotype was obtained from a man in his fifties or sixties with Graves' hyperthyroidism. Sequences were obtained from blood. The J gene is TRBJ2-3, the V gene TRBV25-1; TRBD2 matches at 8 bases. CDR3 sequence: CASSAGGREDCTDTQYF. The CDR3 region has the DNA TGTGCCAGCAGTGCGGGGGGGCGGGAGGACTGCACAGATACGCAGTATTTT.